This TCR beta chain was recorded in a study of memory CD4+ T cells and cytomegalovirus serostatus. About the study: Of the healthy Belgian adults, 9 were CMV seropositive and approximately 25 seronegative. Whole-study results and caveats: Repertoires predicted CMV serostatus with median bootstrapped AUC of 0.95. About 40% of the roughly 160 known CMV-associated TCRbeta sequences appeared in CD4+ memory. The CMV-associated TCR signature appears largely within the CD4+ memory repertoire.

The CDR3 consists of 14 residues. The ends lost 5 bases at V and 4 bases at J; junction bases unmatched: 5. Germline V gives CDR1 SGHTA, CDR2 FQGNSA. This clone has only a few counts. Its cognate antigen is unknown. Repertoires were generated with immunoSEQ multiplex PCR, while TCRdb's copy carries only in-frame clones and drops some. The sample records approximately 70,000 clones, about 80% being singletons. Single viable CD3+CD4+CD8-CD45RO+ cells were sorted as the memory CD4+ T cells. The rearrangement joins TRBV7-2 to TRBJ1-3, with 7 nucleotides matching TRBD1. The source is an adult in good health and CMV-seropositive. The sequencing input was memory CD4+ T cells from blood. CDR3 nucleotides: TGTGCCAGCAGCAGAGGGACAGCCGGAAACACCATATATTTT. Encoded protein: CASSRGTAGNTIYF.